A selection of T cell receptor beta chains follows, all from one sample in a study of control samples from healthy donors and cancer patients. TCRdb keeps only in-frame clones here, not all; method: immunoSEQ multiplex PCR. The sample lists about 110,000 clones, just under 85% occurring once. Specimen: blood. The receptors here all came from a man aged 18 to 30 in good health. Both conserved end residues are part of each CDR3. D genes are given only for firm matches. The size field is filled for only some rows; it gives once, few, many or a size class.

clone size	D gene	V gene	J gene	CDR3 length	CDR3 DNA	CDR3 protein
NA	TRBD1	TRBV7-2	TRBJ2-7	13	TGTGCCAGCAGCACAGGGGCCCCCTACGAGCAGTACTTC	CASSTGAPYEQYF
NA	NA	TRBV5-4	TRBJ1-1	14	TGTGCCAGCAGCTTGTACGGGAGAGGGACTGAAGCTTTCTTT	CASSLYGRGTEAFF
few	NA	TRBV11-1	TRBJ1-6	15	TGTGCCAGCAGCTTAGGGGGACACCGAGGATCACCCCTCCACTTT	CASSLGGHRGSPLHF
NA	NA	TRBV6-5	TRBJ2-7	14	TGTGCCAGCAGCCCCCTGTCCGCATCAAGCGAGCAGTACTTC	CASSPLSASSEQYF
NA	TRBD1	TRBV24-1	TRBJ1-1	13	TGTGCCACCAGTGATTCCGGACAGGTAGGAGCTTTCTTT	CATSDSGQVGAFF
NA	NA	TRBV11-2	TRBJ2-3	15	TGTGCCAGCAGCTTAGCCGGGGCAGGAACAGATACGCAGTATTTT	CASSLAGAGTDTQYF
NA	TRBD1	TRBV18	TRBJ1-5	15	TGTGCCAGCTCACCGGGAACAGGGGGCTACCAGCCCCAGCATTTT	CASSPGTGGYQPQHF
NA	NA	TRBV7-9	TRBJ1-1	18	TGTGCCAGCAGCTTACCGTCAAGGGAAAGATTTGGGAACACTGAAGCTTTCTTT	CASSLPSRERFGNTEAFF
NA	NA	TRBV19	TRBJ2-5	13	TGTGCCAGTAACGAGGGGGGGCGGGAGACCCAGTACTTC	CASNEGGRETQYF
NA	NA	TRBV5-1	TRBJ2-5	13	TGCGCCAGCAGCTTGGTTCCCCAAGAGACCCAGTACTTC	CASSLVPQETQYF
NA	NA	TRBV5-1	TRBJ2-5	13	TGCGCCAGCAGTCTGACAGCCCAAGAGACCCAGTACTTC	CASSLTAQETQYF
few	TRBD1	TRBV19	TRBJ2-2	15	TGTGCCAGCACCACAGGGGGCAGGAACTCCGGGGAGCTGTTTTTT	CASTTGGRNSGELFF
NA	TRBD2	TRBV5-4	TRBJ2-3	16	TGTGCCAGCAAAGCGGGGGGCCCTCCCTCCACAGATACGCAGTATTTT	CASKAGGPPSTDTQYF
once	NA	TRBV5-6	TRBJ2-6	18	TGTGCCAGCAGCTTGGTCGACAGTCCAAGGACTGGGGCCAACGTCCTGACTTTC	CASSLVDSPRTGANVLTF
once	TRBD1	TRBV9	TRBJ1-3	17	TGTGCCAGCAGCCCCGGACAGGGACCCCGCTCTGGAAACACCATATATTTT	CASSPGQGPRSGNTIYF
NA	NA	TRBV5-6	TRBJ1-3	15	TGTGCCAGCAGCTTGGTCCGGGACTCTGGAAACACCATATATTTT	CASSLVRDSGNTIYF
NA	TRBD1	TRBV19	TRBJ2-3	15	TGTGCCAGTAGTTCCCGGACAGGGGTCACAGATACGCAGTATTTT	CASSSRTGVTDTQYF
few	NA	TRBV6-5	TRBJ2-5	13	TGTGCCAGCGGGGTGACGGACCCCGGGACCCAGTACTTC	CASGVTDPGTQYF
NA	NA	TRBV7-6	TRBJ2-4	13	TGTGCCAGCAGCTTAAGGCAGGGTTCCATTCAGTACTTC	CASSLRQGSIQYF
NA	NA	TRBV6-6	TRBJ1-3	16	TGTGCCAGCAGTTACGAGGGTCAGGGGCCCGGAAACACCATATATTTT	CASSYEGQGPGNTIYF
NA	TRBD2	TRBV29-1	TRBJ2-1	15	TGCAGCGTTGAAAGTGTGACTAGCGGGTACAATGAGCAGTTCTTC	CSVESVTSGYNEQFF
NA	NA	TRBV2	TRBJ2-3	17	TGTGCCAGCAGTGAAGCGCATTACGCCTACGGCACAGATACGCAGTATTTT	CASSEAHYAYGTDTQYF
NA	NA	TRBV30	TRBJ1-6	14	TGTGCCTGGAGTGCCCGTCCAACGCATTCACCCCTCCACTTT	CAWSARPTHSPLHF
NA	NA	TRBV9	TRBJ1-1	14	TGTGCCAGCAGCGACAGGGTGGGGAACACTGAAGCTTTCTTT	CASSDRVGNTEAFF
NA	TRBD2	TRBV7-9	TRBJ2-3	15	TGTGCCAGCAGCTTAAGCGGGGGGGCTGGAGATACGCAGTATTTT	CASSLSGGAGDTQYF
few	TRBD1	TRBV19	TRBJ2-5	20	TGTGCCAGTAGTATGAGGGGGTATCAAGGGACAGCTCCTAGGGAAGAGACCCAGTACTTC	CASSMRGYQGTAPREETQYF
NA	NA	TRBV9	TRBJ1-4	13	TGTGCCAGCAGCGGCCGGGTGAATGAAAAACTGTTTTTT	CASSGRVNEKLFF
many	NA	TRBV5-5	TRBJ2-6	15	TGTGCCAGCAGCTTGCTGGGTACTGGGGCCAACGTCCTGACTTTC	CASSLLGTGANVLTF
NA	NA	TRBV6-1	TRBJ1-3	15	TGTGCCAGCAGTGACAGGGCGAATAAGAGAAACACCATATATTTT	CASSDRANKRNTIYF
NA	NA	TRBV30	TRBJ1-1	15	TGTGCCTGGAGTGTAGGGCCCTTAGGAAACACTGAAGCTTTCTTT	CAWSVGPLGNTEAFF
NA	NA	TRBV6-5	TRBJ1-2	15	TGTGCCAGCAGCGGTATGAGGGTCTATTATGGGAGCTACACCTTC	CASSGMRVYYGSYTF
NA	TRBD2	TRBV7-8	TRBJ2-4	20	TGTGCCAGCAGCTCCGGCCGAGGTAGCGGGGGGGCCGTGACCAAAAACATTCAGTACTTC	CASSSGRGSGGAVTKNIQYF
NA	TRBD2	TRBV7-2	TRBJ2-3	17	TGTGCCAGCAGCTCCCGCAGGCGAGCGGGGGGCCGGGATACGCAGTATTTT	CASSSRRRAGGRDTQYF
few	NA	TRBV24-1	TRBJ2-3	13	TGTGCCACCAGTGGTGCTAGCACAGATACGCAGTATTTT	CATSGASTDTQYF
once	NA	TRBV24-1	TRBJ2-3	16	TGTGCCACCAGTGATCCCCTCAGGTTTGCGGACGATACGCAGTATTTT	CATSDPLRFADDTQYF
NA	TRBD2	TRBV7-8	TRBJ2-1	17	TGTGCCAGCAGCTTAGCCCTCCTAGCGGGGGGGGTCAATGAGCAGTTCTTC	CASSLALLAGGVNEQFF
many	NA	TRBV11-2	TRBJ1-1	13	TGTGCCAGCAGCTTGGAGGTCGGCGCTGAAGCTTTCTTT	CASSLEVGAEAFF
NA	NA	TRBV11-2	TRBJ2-1	11	TGTGCCAGCAGCCCCGCCCGCGAGCAGTTCTTC	CASSPAREQFF
NA	NA	TRBV7-9	TRBJ1-5	14	TGTGCCAGCAGCTCGGAGAGGAGCAATCAGCCCCAGCATTTT	CASSSERSNQPQHF
few	NA	TRBV13	TRBJ1-1	14	TGTGCCAGCAGCTTAAAGCGGGGTGTAGCTGAAGCTTTCTTT	CASSLKRGVAEAFF
NA	NA	TRBV2	TRBJ2-3	13	TGTGCCAGCACGGGCGGGGTTACAGATACGCAGTATTTT	CASTGGVTDTQYF
NA	NA	TRBV4-3	TRBJ2-6	19	TGCGCCAGCAGCCAAGATTTCCCGGACAGATACTCTGGGGCCAACGTCCTGACTTTC	CASSQDFPDRYSGANVLTF
NA	NA	TRBV3-1/TRBV3-2	TRBJ1-5	13	TGTGCCAGCAGCCAACAGGTGGAGCAGCCCCAGCATTTT	CASSQQVEQPQHF
NA	NA	TRBV11-2	TRBJ2-5	13	TGTGCCAGCAGCTTAGGCCAGAGGAAGACCCAGTACTTC	CASSLGQRKTQYF
NA	NA	TRBV29-1	TRBJ2-5	15	TGCAGCGTTGGAGGTGGGGTCGGGTACCAAGAGACCCAGTACTTC	CSVGGGVGYQETQYF
NA	NA	TRBV19	TRBJ2-5	13	TGTGCCAGTAGTGCCCTACCTGGGGAGACCCAGTACTTC	CASSALPGETQYF
few	NA	TRBV5-5	TRBJ1-2	15	TGTGCCAGCAGCTTGGCACACGTCACTAACTATGGCTACACCTTC	CASSLAHVTNYGYTF
once	NA	TRBV24-1	TRBJ1-2	12	TGTGCCACCAGTGATTTAGGATATGGCTACACCTTC	CATSDLGYGYTF
NA	NA	TRBV10-2	TRBJ1-1	14	TGCGCCAGCAGTCACGGACGGACGAACACTGAAGCTTTCTTT	CASSHGRTNTEAFF
NA	TRBD1	TRBV30	TRBJ2-7	15	TGTGCCTGGAGCGGCAGGGGGTATCGCTCCTACGAGCAGTACTTC	CAWSGRGYRSYEQYF
NA	NA	TRBV3-1/TRBV3-2	TRBJ1-1	15	TGTGCCAGCAGCCCGCTAGGGGTACATGGGGGTGAAGCTTTCTTT	CASSPLGVHGGEAFF
NA	NA	TRBV5-1	TRBJ1-3	15	TGCGCCAGCAGCTTGGGGACGACCTCTGGAAACACCATATATTTT	CASSLGTTSGNTIYF